Sequencing of this TCR beta chain was carried out in a study of cytomegalovirus exposure and HLA in healthy donors. The V gene's germline CDR1 is SGHTA and CDR2 FQGNSA. Trimming cost V 7 bases and J 8 bases, with 14 bases left between them. The CDR3 is 12 amino acids. PCR involved 60 Vbeta and 13 Jbeta primers. The assay was immunoSEQ multiplex PCR, and TCRdb's table has in-frame clones only and misses some. This sample carries about 130,000 clones, about 78% of them seen once, and the ten largest clones take around 4%. Broader study findings: With later analysis, a missense DCLRE1C variant became linked to TCR beta V- and J-gene trimming. Listed as cytomegalovirus-associated were 150 or so TCR beta chains.

Of note for this clone: Its antigen is currently unknown.

Material for sequencing was PBMCs. This TCR derives from a man younger than 40 in good health and CMV-seronegative. The gene calls are TRBV7-2 and TRBJ1-1; a possible D gene is TRBD1 (6 bases). CDR3 nucleotides: TGTGCCAGCACCTTCACAGGGTTGGAAGCTTTCTTT. This gives the protein CASTFTGLEAFF.